There are many counts of the clone carrying this T cell receptor (beta chain). The CDR3 extends over 16 amino acids. Germline trimming cut 6 bases from V and 7 bases from J; bases unmatched to any gene: 10. CDR1 is KGHSH, CDR2 LQKENI, per germline. The data are from a study of T-cell reconstitution after alpha-beta-depleted transplantation in children. Unique molecular identifiers were built into the TCRbeta library. A single record per CDR3 protein comes from TCRdb applying MiXCR to the PCR reads. The sample contains 490,000 or so distinct CDR3 sequences, 9.5% to 15% of which appear only once. The chain has TRBV18 and TRBJ2-1; 12 positions agree with TRBD2. The TCR was taken from a human donor who donated a stem cell graft to a child with combined immunodeficiency. The material sequenced was PBMCs from the stem cell graft donor, taken from the stem cell graft. The chain's CDR3 is CASSPVTSGSVNEQFF. The CDR3 coding sequence is TGTGCCAGCTCCCCTGTGACTAGCGGGAGTGTTAATGAGCAGTTCTTC.